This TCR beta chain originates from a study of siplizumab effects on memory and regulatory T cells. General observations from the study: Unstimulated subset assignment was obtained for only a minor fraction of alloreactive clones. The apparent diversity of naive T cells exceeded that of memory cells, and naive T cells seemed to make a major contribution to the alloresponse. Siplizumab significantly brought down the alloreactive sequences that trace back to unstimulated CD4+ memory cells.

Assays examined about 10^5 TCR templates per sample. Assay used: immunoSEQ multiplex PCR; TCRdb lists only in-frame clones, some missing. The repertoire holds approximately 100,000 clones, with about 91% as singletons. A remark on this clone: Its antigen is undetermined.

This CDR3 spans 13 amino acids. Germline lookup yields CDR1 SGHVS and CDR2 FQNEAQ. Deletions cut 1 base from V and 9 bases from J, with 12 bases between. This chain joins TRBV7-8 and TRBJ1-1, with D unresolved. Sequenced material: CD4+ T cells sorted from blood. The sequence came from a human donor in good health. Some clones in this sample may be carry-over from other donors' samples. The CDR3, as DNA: TGTGCCAGCAGCTTAGGGCAGGATTCAAAAGCTTTCTTT. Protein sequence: CASSLGQDSKAFF.